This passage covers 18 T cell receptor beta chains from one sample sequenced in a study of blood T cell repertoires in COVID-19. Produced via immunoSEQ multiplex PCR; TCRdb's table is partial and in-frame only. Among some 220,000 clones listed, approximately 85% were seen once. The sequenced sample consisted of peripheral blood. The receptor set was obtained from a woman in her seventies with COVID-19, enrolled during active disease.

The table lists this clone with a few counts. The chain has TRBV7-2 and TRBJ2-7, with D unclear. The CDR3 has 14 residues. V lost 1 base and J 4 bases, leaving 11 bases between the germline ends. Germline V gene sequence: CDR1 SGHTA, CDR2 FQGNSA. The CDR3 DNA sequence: TGTGCCAGCAGCTTAGGGCCCGACTTATACGAGCAGTACTTC. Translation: CASSLGPDLYEQYF. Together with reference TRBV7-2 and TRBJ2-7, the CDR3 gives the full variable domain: GAGVSQSPSNKVTEKGKDVELRCDPISGHTALYWYRQSLGQGLEFLIYFQGNSAPDKSGLPSDRFSAERTGGSVSTLTIQRTQQEDSAVYLCASSLGPDLYEQYFGPGTRLTVT.

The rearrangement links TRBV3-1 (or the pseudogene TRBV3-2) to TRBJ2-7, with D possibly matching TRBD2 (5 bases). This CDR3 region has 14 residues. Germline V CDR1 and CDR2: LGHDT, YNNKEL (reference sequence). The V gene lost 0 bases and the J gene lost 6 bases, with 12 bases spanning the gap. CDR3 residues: CASSQDPPEGEQYF. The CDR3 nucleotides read TGTGCCAGCAGCCAAGATCCCCCTGAGGGCGAGCAGTACTTC.

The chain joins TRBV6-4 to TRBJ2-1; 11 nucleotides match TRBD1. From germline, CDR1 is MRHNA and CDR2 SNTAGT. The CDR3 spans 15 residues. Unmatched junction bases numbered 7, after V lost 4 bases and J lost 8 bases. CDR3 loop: CASSGGQGAIDEQFF. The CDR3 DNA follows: TGTGCCAGCAGTGGCGGACAGGGGGCGATCGATGAGCAGTTCTTC.

In DNA form, the CDR3 reads TGCGCCAGCAGCTTGGCCTTAGACAGGGTCAATGAGCAGTTCTTC. It translates to CASSLALDRVNEQFF. J is TRBJ2-1 and V is TRBV5-1, with 7 bases matching TRBD1. The CDR3 is 15 residues long. Germline trimming cut 0 bases from V and 6 bases from J; bases unmatched to any gene: 6. Germline assignment: CDR1 SGHRS and CDR2 YFSETQ.

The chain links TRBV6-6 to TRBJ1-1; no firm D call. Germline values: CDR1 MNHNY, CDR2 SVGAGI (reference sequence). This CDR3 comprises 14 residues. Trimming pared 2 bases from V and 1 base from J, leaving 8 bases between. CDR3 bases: TGTGCCAGCAGTTACACACATGCGAACACTGAAGCTTTCTTT. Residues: CASSYTHANTEAFF.

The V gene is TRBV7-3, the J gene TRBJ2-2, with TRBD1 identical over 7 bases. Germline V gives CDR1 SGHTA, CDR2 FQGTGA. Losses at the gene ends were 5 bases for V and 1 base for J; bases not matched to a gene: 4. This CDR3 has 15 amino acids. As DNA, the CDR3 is TGTGCCAGCAGCCCACGGACAGGGAACACCGGGGAGCTGTTTTTT. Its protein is CASSPRTGNTGELFF.

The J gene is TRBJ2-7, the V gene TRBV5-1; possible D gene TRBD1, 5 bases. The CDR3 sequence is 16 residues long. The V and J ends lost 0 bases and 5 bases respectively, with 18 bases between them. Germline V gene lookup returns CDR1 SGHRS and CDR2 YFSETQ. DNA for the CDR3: TGCGCCAGCAGCTTGGAGCCCCAGGGTCTTGGGAACGAGCAGTACTTC. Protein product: CASSLEPQGLGNEQYF.

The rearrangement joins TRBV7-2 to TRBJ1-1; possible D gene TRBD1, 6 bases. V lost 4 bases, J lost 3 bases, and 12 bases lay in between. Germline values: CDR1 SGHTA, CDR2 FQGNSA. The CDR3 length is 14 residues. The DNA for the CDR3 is TGTGCCAGCAGCTCACAGGCAGGGGACACTGAAGCTTTCTTT. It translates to CASSSQAGDTEAFF.

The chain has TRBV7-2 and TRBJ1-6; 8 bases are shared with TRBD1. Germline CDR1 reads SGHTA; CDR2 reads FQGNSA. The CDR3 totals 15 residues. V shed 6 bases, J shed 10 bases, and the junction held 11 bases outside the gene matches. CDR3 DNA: TGTGCCAGCAGGGGGGGAGGGACAGGCGGGTCACCCCTCCACTTT. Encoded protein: CASRGGGTGGSPLHF.

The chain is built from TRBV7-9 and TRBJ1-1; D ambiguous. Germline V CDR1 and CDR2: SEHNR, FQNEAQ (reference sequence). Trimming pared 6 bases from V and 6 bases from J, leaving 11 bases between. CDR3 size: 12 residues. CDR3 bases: TGTGCCAGCAGTCGTGTCCCCGCTGAAGCTTTCTTT. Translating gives CASSRVPAEAFF.

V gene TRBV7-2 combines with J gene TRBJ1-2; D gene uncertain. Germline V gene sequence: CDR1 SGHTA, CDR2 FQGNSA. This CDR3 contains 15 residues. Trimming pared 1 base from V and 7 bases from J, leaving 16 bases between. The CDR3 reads CASSLGGSPRGGYTF. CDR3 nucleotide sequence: TGTGCCAGCAGCTTAGGAGGCAGCCCTCGAGGTGGCTACACCTTC.

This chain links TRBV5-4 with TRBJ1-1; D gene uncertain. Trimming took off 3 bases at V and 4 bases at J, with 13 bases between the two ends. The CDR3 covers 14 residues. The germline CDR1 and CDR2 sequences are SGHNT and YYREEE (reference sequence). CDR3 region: CASSWEVGITEAFF. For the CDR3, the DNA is TGTGCCAGCAGCTGGGAGGTAGGGATCACTGAAGCTTTCTTT.

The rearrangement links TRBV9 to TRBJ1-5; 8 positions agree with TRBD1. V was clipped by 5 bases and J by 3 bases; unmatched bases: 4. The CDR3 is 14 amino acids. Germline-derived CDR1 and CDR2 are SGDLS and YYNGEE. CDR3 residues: CASRGTGANQPQHF. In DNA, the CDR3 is TGTGCCAGCAGGGGGACAGGCGCCAATCAGCCCCAGCATTTT.

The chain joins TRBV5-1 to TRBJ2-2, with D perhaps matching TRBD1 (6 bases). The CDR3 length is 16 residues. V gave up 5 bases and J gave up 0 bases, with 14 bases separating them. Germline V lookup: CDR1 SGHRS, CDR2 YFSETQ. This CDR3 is CASRSQGLANTGELFF. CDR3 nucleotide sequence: TGCGCCAGCAGGTCACAGGGCTTAGCGAACACCGGGGAGCTGTTTTTT.

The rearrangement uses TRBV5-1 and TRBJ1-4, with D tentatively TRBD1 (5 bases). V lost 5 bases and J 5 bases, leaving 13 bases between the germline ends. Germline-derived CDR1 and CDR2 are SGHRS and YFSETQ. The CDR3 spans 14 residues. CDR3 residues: CASSLQGGNEKLFF. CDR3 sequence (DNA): TGCGCCAGCAGTCTGCAGGGTGGGAATGAAAAACTGTTTTTT. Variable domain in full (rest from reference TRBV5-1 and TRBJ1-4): KAGVTQTPRYLIKTRGQQVTLSCSPISGHRSVSWYQQTPGQGLQFLFEYFSETQRNKGNFPGRFSGRQFSNSRSEMNVSTLELGDSALYLCASSLQGGNEKLFFGSGTQLSVL.

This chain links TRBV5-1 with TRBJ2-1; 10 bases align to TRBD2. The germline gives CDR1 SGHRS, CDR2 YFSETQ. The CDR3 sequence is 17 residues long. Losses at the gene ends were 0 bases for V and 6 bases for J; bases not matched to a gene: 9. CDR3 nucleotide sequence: TGCGCCAGCAGCTTGGGTTTAGGGAGCGGGGGGGCCAATGAGCAGTTCTTC. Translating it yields CASSLGLGSGGANEQFF.

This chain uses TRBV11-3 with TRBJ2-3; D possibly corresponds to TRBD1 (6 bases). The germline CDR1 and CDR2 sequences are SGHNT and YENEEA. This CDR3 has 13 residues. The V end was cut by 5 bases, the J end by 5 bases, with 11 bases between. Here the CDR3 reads CASSRYRVDTQYF. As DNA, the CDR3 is TGTGCCAGCAGCAGATACAGGGTAGATACGCAGTATTTT.

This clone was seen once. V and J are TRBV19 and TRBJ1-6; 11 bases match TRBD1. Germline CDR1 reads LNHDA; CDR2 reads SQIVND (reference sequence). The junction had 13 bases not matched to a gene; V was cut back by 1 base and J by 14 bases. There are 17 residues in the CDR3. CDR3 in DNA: TGTGCCAGTAGTATAGGGGAGACCGGGACAGGGGGAACCACCCTCCACTTT. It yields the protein CASSIGETGTGGTTLHF.